This TCR beta chain was captured in a study of blood T cell repertoires in COVID-19. About the study: Italy, Spain and the United States were the sources of the convalescent and acute COVID-19 samples. PBMCs, B-cell-depleted T cells, or T cells provided the cDNA or gDNA that made up the material.

Per the original data handling: Quantification of nucleated cells was approximated via reference gene primer amplification. Clones were read by immunoSEQ multiplex PCR, and TCRdb kept only the in-frame ones, dropping some. V and J calls and clone size are copied from that table; D and trimming were computed from the DNA. The repertoire holds approximately 120,000 clones, with 65% to 85% as singletons. Per the germline V gene, CDR1 is LNHDA and CDR2 is SQIVND (reference sequence). This CDR3 contains 15 residues. V was shortened by 3 bases and J by 7 bases, with 13 bases between the two germline ends. The clonotype was recovered from a man of 80 years or more with active or convalescent COVID-19. The chain employs TRBV19 and TRBJ1-6; D perhaps matches TRBD1 (5 bases). Input material: peripheral blood. CDR3 protein: CASSIFSGWNSPLHF. The CDR3 nucleotides are TGTGCCAGTAGTATTTTTTCAGGGTGGAATTCACCCCTCCACTTT.